What follows are 21 T cell receptor beta chains derived from one specimen sequenced in a study of human T cells and chemical hapten exposure. MiXCR, applied by TCRdb to the RACE reads, yields one record per CDR3 protein. This sample has fewer than 50,000 distinct CDR3 sequences, with around a tenth found just once. Time point described: patch test 3, about 24 weeks after DPC sensitization. Indicated treatment: therapeutic diphenylcyclopropenone sensitization with weekly scalp DPC. The starting material, unfractionated whole blood, was used for total RNA extraction. The sample in question was whole blood, obtained in connection with sensitization to the hapten diphenylcyclopropenone (DPC). These receptors were taken from a man aged 50 to 60 with alopecia areata. Some clones in this sample may be carry-over from other donors' samples.

CDR3 DNA: TGCGCCAGCAGCAGGGAGACAGGGCGTCAAGAGACCCAGTACTTC. Protein: CASSRETGRQETQYF. The V call is TRBV5-1, the J call TRBJ2-5; 7 bases line up with TRBD1. The germline gives CDR1 SGHRS, CDR2 YFSETQ. The CDR3 length is 15 residues. The V and J ends lost 4 bases and 2 bases, in that order; junction bases with no gene match: 8.

This clonotype was seen at least ten times. The V call is TRBV29-1, the J call TRBJ2-3; D might be TRBD1 (5 bases). Trimming took 6 bases from V and 2 from J, leaving 15 bases between them. Germline CDR1 SQVTM, CDR2 ANQGSEA. The CDR3 extends over 14 amino acids. The CDR3 DNA reads TGCAGCGTAGCGTACAGGACCTTCACAGATACGCAGTATTTT. This codes for CSVAYRTFTDTQYF.

This clonotype was observed many times. This rearrangement joins TRBV5-1 to TRBJ1-1, with D uncertain. Germline V gene sequence: CDR1 SGHRS, CDR2 YFSETQ. This CDR3 has 15 amino acids. The ends were cut back, 0 bases at V and 3 bases at J, with 12 bases in the middle. Here the CDR3 reads CASSLDPGGYTEAFF. In DNA, the CDR3 is TGCGCCAGCAGCTTGGATCCGGGCGGGTACACTGAAGCTTTCTTT.

The J gene is TRBJ2-1, the V gene TRBV7-9, with 9 positions matching TRBD1. Germline assignment: CDR1 SEHNR and CDR2 FQNEAQ (reference sequence). This CDR3 has 19 residues. Trimming at V came to 6 bases and at J to 0 bases, leaving 15 bases not matched to a gene. The chain's CDR3 is CASSYYRGQGSSSYNEQFF. The CDR3 DNA follows: TGTGCCAGCAGTTATTACAGGGGGCAGGGGTCGAGCTCCTACAATGAGCAGTTCTTC.

J is TRBJ1-1 and V is TRBV15; 7 bases are shared with TRBD1. CDR3 size: 16 residues. Per germline, CDR1 LNHNV and CDR2 YYDKDF (reference sequence). The ends lost 3 bases at V and 4 bases at J; junction bases unmatched: 11. CDR3 in amino acids: CATSRPNQGVSTEAFF. CDR3 DNA: TGTGCCACCAGCAGGCCCAATCAGGGGGTCTCCACTGAAGCTTTCTTT.

This clonotype was found many times. The rearrangement uses TRBV28 and TRBJ2-4; D ambiguous. V gave up 3 bases and J gave up 0 bases, with 12 bases separating them. CDR3 length equals 16 residues. The germline V gene has CDR1 MDHEN and CDR2 SYDVKM. CDR3 amino acids: CASSFTSLLAKNIQYF. The DNA for the CDR3 is TGTGCCAGCAGTTTTACCTCTCTTCTAGCCAAAAACATTCAGTACTTC.

This clonotype has more than one count but fewer than ten. The chain employs TRBV29-1 and TRBJ2-1; D is perhaps TRBD2 (6 bases). The CDR3 loop spans 13 amino acids. The germline CDR1 and CDR2 sequences are SQVTM and ANQGSEA. Trimming took off 4 bases at V and 3 bases at J, with 10 bases between the two ends. CDR3 in amino acids: CSVGRGDYNEQFF. The CDR3 DNA sequence: TGCAGCGTTGGGCGGGGCGACTACAATGAGCAGTTCTTC.

In this sample, this clonotype turned up a few times. The chain uses TRBV28 and TRBJ2-5; unclear D gene. CDR3 length equals 12 residues. The germline CDR1 and CDR2 sequences are MDHEN and SYDVKM. The ends were cut back, 7 bases at V and 3 bases at J, with 9 bases in the middle. In nucleotides, the CDR3 is TGTGCCAGCACCGCCACAGAAGAGACCCAGTACTTC. Protein product: CASTATEETQYF.

In this sample, this clonotype turned up many times. The chain uses TRBV28 and TRBJ1-1; TRBD1 matches 9 bases. The V segment lost 3 bases and the J segment 6 bases; nucleotides outside the gene matches: 8. The germline CDR1 and CDR2 sequences are MDHEN and SYDVKM. CDR3 size: 15 residues. In DNA form, the CDR3 reads TGTGCCAGCAGTTTTAACAGGGGGCACGTAGCTGAAGCTTTCTTT. Translation gives CASSFNRGHVAEAFF.

The chain carries TRBV29-1 and TRBJ2-5; D gene uncertain. Trimming removed 5 bases at V and 0 bases at J, with 7 bases between. CDR3 length: 12 amino acids. The V gene's germline CDR1 is SQVTM and CDR2 ANQGSEA. The CDR3 region is CSVRENQETQYF. CDR3 DNA: TGCAGCGTTAGAGAGAACCAAGAGACCCAGTACTTC. The whole variable domain, remainder taken from reference TRBV29-1 and TRBJ2-5, is SAVISQKPSRDICQRGTSLTIQCQVDSQVTMMFWYRQQPGQSLTLIATANQGSEATYESGFVIDKFPISRPNLTFSTLTVSNMSPEDSSIYLCSVRENQETQYFGPGTRLLVL.

There are a few counts of this clonotype. The CDR3 DNA is TGTGCCAGCAGTTTATTGTTAGGGTTTTATAGCAATCAGCCCCAGCATTTT. Protein: CASSLLLGFYSNQPQHF. The gene calls are TRBV28 and TRBJ1-5; D uncertain. V lost 1 base and J lost 0, with 13 bases in between. This CDR3 has 17 amino acids. The germline CDR1 and CDR2 sequences are MDHEN and SYDVKM.

The chain combines TRBV20-1 with TRBJ2-5; 10 nucleotides line up with TRBD2. Germline loops: CDR1 DFQATT, CDR2 SNEGSKA (reference sequence). The CDR3 spans 16 residues. With 4 bases clipped from V and 5 bases from J, the junction kept 13 bases outside the gene matches. The CDR3 region has the DNA TGCAGTGCTACACCCTCGGGTCTAGCGGGGGTTGAGACCCAGTACTTC. Translating gives CSATPSGLAGVETQYF.

This clonotype came up many times. The rearrangement links TRBV3-1 to TRBJ1-1, with a possible D match to TRBD1 (6 bases). Germline V gene lookup returns CDR1 LGHDT and CDR2 YNNKEL (reference sequence). Deletions cut 0 bases from V and 11 bases from J, with 10 bases between. The CDR3 sequence is 12 residues long. Here the CDR3 DNA reads TGTGCCAGCAGCCAAGATCGGGACATGGCTTTCTTT. Translating gives CASSQDRDMAFF.

Comment on this clonotype: Given a much more abundant clone one base away, this may be a read error. V gene TRBV20-1 combines with J gene TRBJ2-7; D gene uncertain. This CDR3 has 13 residues. The V end was cut by 3 bases, the J end by 5 bases, with 14 bases between. Germline V CDR1 and CDR2: DFQATT, SNEGSKA (reference sequence). The CDR3 coding sequence is TGCAGTGCTAGGGAGAGCAGGTCCCACGAGCAGTACTTC. Translation gives CSARESRSHEQYF.

This clonotype showed up many times. V gene TRBV10-2 combines with J gene TRBJ2-1; the D gene is possibly TRBD2 (6 bases). The V end was cut by 3 bases, the J end by 9 bases, with 15 bases between. The CDR3 totals 14 residues. Germline V lookup: CDR1 WSHSY, CDR2 SAAADI. The DNA for the CDR3 is TGCGCCAGCAGTGAATCCGGGACTTCAGTTGAGCAGTTCTTC. Translation gives CASSESGTSVEQFF.

The chain is built from TRBV7-3 and TRBJ1-6; 10 nucleotides line up with TRBD1. The V segment lost 5 bases and the J segment 9 bases; nucleotides outside the gene matches: 10. This CDR3 has 16 residues. Germline V gene lookup returns CDR1 SGHTA and CDR2 FQGTGA. The CDR3, as DNA: TGTGCCAGCAGCCCCGTAGGCGGGACAGGGGTTTCACCCCTCCACTTT. This encodes CASSPVGGTGVSPLHF. The entire variable domain, with the rest obtained from reference TRBV7-3 and TRBJ1-6, is as follows: GAGVSQTPSNKVTEKGKYVELRCDPISGHTALYWYRQSLGQGPEFLIYFQGTGAADDSGLPNDRFFAVRPEGSVSTLKIQRTERGDSAVYLCASSPVGGTGVSPLHFGNGTRLTVT.

In this sample, this clonotype turned up a few times. This chain uses TRBV7-8 with TRBJ2-1; D might be TRBD2 (5 bases). The CDR3 consists of 12 residues. With 5 bases removed from V and 9 bases from J, the gap between germline ends came to 11 bases. Germline lookup yields CDR1 SGHVS and CDR2 FQNEAQ. For the CDR3, the DNA is TGTGCCAGCAGCCCTAGCAGCACTGAGCAGTTCTTC. Its translation: CASSPSSTEQFF.

In this sample, this clonotype turned up many times. The CDR3, as DNA: TGTGCCAGCAGTCCCGGGCCCGCCTACGAGCAGTACTTC. This sequence encodes CASSPGPAYEQYF. V is TRBV6-5 and J is TRBJ2-7; D uncertain. The V and J ends lost 5 bases and 2 bases respectively, with 10 bases between them. CDR1 and CDR2 (germline): MNHEY, SVGAGI. This CDR3 region has 13 residues.

This clonotype was recorded a few times. The chain recombines TRBV20-1 with TRBJ1-2; D not resolved. Germline V gene sequence: CDR1 DFQATT, CDR2 SNEGSKA (reference sequence). This CDR3 contains 11 residues. V was trimmed by 1 base and J by 6 bases, leaving 6 bases between them. The CDR3 DNA sequence: TGCAGTGCTAGAGGGGGTAATGGCTACACCTTC. Residues: CSARGGNGYTF.

This clonotype was seen at least ten times. This CDR3 is CASSQDPQGRRQYF. The CDR3 DNA is TGTGCCAGCAGCCAAGATCCCCAGGGCCGGAGGCAGTACTTC. This chain joins TRBV3-1 and TRBJ2-7; tentative D call: TRBD1 (5 bases). Trimming left V 0 bases short and J 9 bases short, with 15 bases between. Germline CDR1 and CDR2: LGHDT and YNNKEL (reference sequence). The CDR3 is made up of 14 amino acids.

The CDR3 DNA sequence: TGTGCCAGCAGATTCAGAAACACCGGGGAGCTGTTTTTT. Translated, it gives CASRFRNTGELFF. The chain recombines TRBV7-9 with TRBJ2-2; D is uncertain. Germline V gene data show CDR1 as SEHNR and CDR2 as FQNEAQ (reference sequence). CDR3 size: 13 residues. V was cut by 6 bases and J by 2 bases, with 7 bases left in between.